The present T cell receptor (beta chain) was sequenced within a study of PD-L1 blockade in urothelial cancer. As for the study in general: At some point between 2012 and 2014, patients got going on atezolizumab, taking 1,200 mg intravenously every 3 weeks. Most of the roughly 29 patients were men whose urothelial cancer was bladder-origin. Blood samples had a median of about 150,000 T cells.

Synthetic TCR analog templates were spiked into each PCR. TCRdb's table, derived via immunoSEQ multiplex PCR, lists solely in-frame clones and lacks some. Counted here are about 110,000 clones, around 93% occurring once; the ten biggest clones make up around 3.7%. Time point specified: peripheral blood 6 weeks after treatment start. This specimen was PBMCs, taken around atezolizumab (anti-PD-L1) treatment. The sequence came from a man aged 60-69 years with urothelial cancer.

CDR3 loop: CASSKRGLYEQYF. DNA for the CDR3: TGTGCCAGCAGTAAGAGGGGGCTCTACGAGCAGTACTTC. The rearrangement uses TRBV25-1 and TRBJ2-7; 7 positions agree with TRBD1. The CDR3 has 13 amino acids. The germline V gene has CDR1 MGHDK and CDR2 SYGVNS. The V and J ends lost 5 bases and 3 bases, in that order; junction bases with no gene match: 4.